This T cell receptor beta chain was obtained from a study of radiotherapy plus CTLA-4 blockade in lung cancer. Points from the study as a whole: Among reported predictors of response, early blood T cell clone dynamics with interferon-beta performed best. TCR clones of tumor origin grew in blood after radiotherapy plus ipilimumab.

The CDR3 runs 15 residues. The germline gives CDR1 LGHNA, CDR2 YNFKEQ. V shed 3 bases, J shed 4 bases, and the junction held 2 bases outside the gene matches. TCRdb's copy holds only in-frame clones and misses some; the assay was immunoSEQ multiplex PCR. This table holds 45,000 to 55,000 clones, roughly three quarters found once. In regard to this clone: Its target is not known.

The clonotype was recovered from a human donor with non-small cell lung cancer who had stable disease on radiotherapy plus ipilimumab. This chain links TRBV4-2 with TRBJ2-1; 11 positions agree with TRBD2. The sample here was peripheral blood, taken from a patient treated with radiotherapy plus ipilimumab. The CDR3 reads CASSQIAGGYNEQFF. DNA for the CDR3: TGTGCCAGCAGCCAGATAGCGGGGGGGTACAATGAGCAGTTCTTC.